This TCR beta chain was captured by sequencing in a study of blood T cell repertoires in COVID-19. Study overall: Italy, Spain and the United States were the sources of the convalescent and acute COVID-19 samples. T cells, B-cell-depleted T cells, or PBMCs provided the cDNA or gDNA that served as material.

The CDR3 covers 14 residues. Per germline, CDR1 SGHRS and CDR2 YFSETQ. J was trimmed by 1 base and V by 4 bases; bases with no gene match: 0. Method: immunoSEQ multiplex PCR; TCRdb's copy keeps in-frame clones and lacks some. The table records roughly 300,000 clones, around 90% of them present only once. The TCR was taken from a man in his late teens or twenties with active or convalescent COVID-19. The sequenced material came from peripheral blood. The gene calls are TRBV5-1 and TRBJ2-3; the match to TRBD2 covers 10 bases. CDR3 region: CASSTSGGTDTQYF. As DNA, the CDR3 is TGCGCCAGCAGCACTAGCGGGGGCACAGATACGCAGTATTTT.